The 18 T cell receptor beta chains below come from one sample, sequenced in a study of beta chain features in type 1 diabetes. Overall study findings and caveats: There was a moderate but significant shortening of TCRB CDR3s in all four CD4+ subsets of Type 1 diabetes patients.

These receptors' targets are unknown. Every isolated RNA sample was fully reverse transcribed, so sequencing captured expressed TCRB transcripts. Only in-frame clones appear in the TCRdb table, and some are missing; sequencing was by immunoSEQ multiplex PCR. The sample holds around 250,000 clones; 14% are singletons and the top ten take approximately 0.018%. Sequenced: naive CD4+ T cells from blood. The receptors were sampled from a young man with type 1 diabetes.

This clone was counted between two and nine times. The chain recombines TRBV7-9 with TRBJ2-1; 8 bases are a match to TRBD2. The ends lost 0 bases at V and 4 bases at J; junction bases unmatched: 11. Germline V gene sequence: CDR1 SEHNR, CDR2 FQNEAQ (reference sequence). This CDR3 has 18 residues. DNA of the CDR3: TGTGCCAGCAGCTTAGCCCCGGGGGGGCTAGCGGTTTACAATGAGCAGTTCTTC. The encoded protein is CASSLAPGGLAVYNEQFF.

This clone has just a few counts. This chain joins TRBV14 and TRBJ2-1; 7 positions agree with TRBD2. Per germline, CDR1 SGHDN and CDR2 FVKESK. This CDR3 has 14 amino acids. V dropped 0 bases and J dropped 15; count of bases not matched to a gene: 11. CDR3 loop: CASSQETLAAGMFF. DNA for the CDR3: TGTGCCAGCAGCCAAGAGACACTGGCAGCGGGAATGTTCTTC.

This chain links TRBV2 with TRBJ1-1; D remains ambiguous. V lost 4 bases and J 5 bases, leaving 5 bases between the germline ends. This CDR3 is 11 amino acids long. Per the germline V gene, CDR1 is SNHLY and CDR2 is FYNNEI. Written as DNA, the CDR3 is TGTGCCAGCAGTGGAGAAACTGAAGCTTTCTTT. It translates to CASSGETEAFF. The full variable domain, in which reference TRBV2 and TRBJ1-1 provide the parts outside the CDR3, is EPEVTQTPSHQVTQMGQEVILRCVPISNHLYFYWYRQILGQKVEFLVSFYNNEISEKSEIFDDQFSVERPDGSNFTLKIRSTKLEDSAMYFCASSGETEAFFGQGTRLTVV.

This sequence joins TRBV18 and TRBJ2-7, with 15 bases that match TRBD2. The germline gives CDR1 KGHSH, CDR2 LQKENI. The CDR3 runs to 15 residues. Trimming removed 2 bases from V and 7 bases from J; junction bases left unmatched: 3. Here the CDR3 reads CASSPRTSGRGEQYF. The CDR3 nucleotides are TGTGCCAGCTCACCAAGGACTAGCGGGAGGGGTGAGCAGTACTTC.

This sequence joins TRBV5-1 and TRBJ2-7, with TRBD1 matching 8 bases. The ends lost 4 bases at V and 7 bases at J; junction bases unmatched: 4. The V gene's germline CDR1 is SGHRS and CDR2 YFSETQ. This CDR3 contains 12 residues. In DNA form, the CDR3 reads TGCGCCAGCAGCGGACAGGGAGTAGAGCAGTACTTC. This gives the protein CASSGQGVEQYF.

This clone was recorded a few times. V and J are TRBV6-6 and TRBJ1-2; maybe TRBD1 (5 bases). Germline lookup yields CDR1 MNHNY and CDR2 SVGAGI (reference sequence). This CDR3 contains 14 residues. Trimming took 5 bases from V and 8 from J, leaving 18 bases between them. CDR3 nucleotide sequence: TGTGCCAGCAGTACTGGGTCGCCCCAGGGAGGCTACACCTTC. Residues: CASSTGSPQGGYTF.

The rearrangement links TRBV6-1 to TRBJ1-1, with D possibly TRBD1 on 5 matching bases. This CDR3 spans 13 amino acids. Germline V gives CDR1 MNHNS, CDR2 SASEGT. V lost 6 bases to trimming and J lost 3 bases, with 11 bases between them. The CDR3 here is CASSAETDTEAFF. In DNA, the CDR3 is TGTGCCAGCAGCGCCGAGACAGACACTGAAGCTTTCTTT.

The J gene is TRBJ1-6, the V gene TRBV25-1; D is unresolved. V was pared by 1 base and J by 9 bases, with 7 bases between. Germline V gene data show CDR1 as MGHDK and CDR2 as SYGVNS. The CDR3 extends over 13 amino acids. In DNA form, the CDR3 reads TGTGCCAGCAGTGAATCTGGCGGTTCACCCCTCCACTTT. Its protein product is CASSESGGSPLHF.

This clone was recorded a few times. The chain uses TRBV7-2 and TRBJ1-1; D gene ambiguous. The CDR3 is 13 amino acids. The germline V gene has CDR1 SGHTA and CDR2 FQGNSA. V lost 2 bases and J 10 bases, leaving 14 bases between the germline ends. CDR3 sequence (DNA): TGTGCCAGCAGCTTACTACTAGGTCCTGGAGCTTTCTTT. Amino acid sequence: CASSLLLGPGAFF.

This clone was seen a few times. The chain combines TRBV5-1 with TRBJ1-1, with D unresolved. The length of the CDR3 is 16 residues. The V and J ends lost 3 bases and 0 bases respectively, with 15 bases between them. From germline, CDR1 is SGHRS and CDR2 YFSETQ. The CDR3 region has the DNA TGCGCCAGCAGCTCACTTCTAGGCAGCCTGAACACTGAAGCTTTCTTT. It is translated as CASSSLLGSLNTEAFF.

This clone was counted between two and nine times. The chain has TRBV7-9 and TRBJ1-3; no firm D call. The CDR3 contains 14 residues. Germline V lookup: CDR1 SEHNR, CDR2 FQNEAQ (reference sequence). Deletions cut 5 bases from V and 7 bases from J, with 15 bases between. DNA of the CDR3: TGTGCCAGCAGCCAAGTGGAGGGAGTCAACACCATATATTTT. Translated, it gives CASSQVEGVNTIYF.

In this sample, this clone turned up a few times. The genes are TRBV29-1 and TRBJ2-5, with TRBD1 matching over 7 bases. The J segment lost 5 bases and the V segment lost 0 bases, leaving 6 bases of the junction unmatched. The CDR3 is made up of 14 amino acids. CDR1 SQVTM and CDR2 ANQGSEA come from the germline V gene. The DNA of the CDR3 is TGCAGCGTTGAAGATCAGTCCAGGGGGGAGACCCAGTACTTC. It codes for CSVEDQSRGETQYF.

In its sample, this clone was seen a few times. The chain couples TRBV6-5 to TRBJ1-4; no definite D call. This CDR3 comprises 14 residues. With 2 bases removed from V and 3 bases from J, the gap between germline ends came to 7 bases. Germline values: CDR1 MNHEY, CDR2 SVGAGI. CDR3: CASSYGPANEKLFF. The CDR3, as DNA: TGTGCCAGCAGTTACGGGCCAGCTAATGAAAAACTGTTTTTT.

The chain carries TRBV18 and TRBJ2-7, with TRBD1 matching 7 bases. There are 14 residues in the CDR3. Trimming removed 6 bases from V and 1 base from J; junction bases left unmatched: 6. Germline lookup yields CDR1 KGHSH and CDR2 LQKENI. DNA of the CDR3: TGTGCCAGCTCGCCGGGACAGAAATCCTACGAGCAGTACTTC. It codes for CASSPGQKSYEQYF.

The chain carries TRBV6-1 and TRBJ2-5; 7 nucleotides agree with TRBD1. The CDR3 totals 13 residues. V lost 6 bases, J lost 9 bases, and 10 bases stayed unmatched. Per germline, CDR1 MNHNS and CDR2 SASEGT. CDR3 loop: CASREGQLQSQYF. Written as DNA, the CDR3 is TGTGCCAGCAGAGAGGGACAGCTCCAGTCCCAGTACTTC.

This clone was seen only a few times. The rearrangement uses TRBV18 and TRBJ2-7; D unclear. From germline, CDR1 is KGHSH and CDR2 LQKENI. Between the trimmed V and J ends, which lost 3 bases and 2 bases, there was a span of 8 bases. The CDR3 contains 13 residues. The CDR3 sequence: CASSPAAPYEQYF. In DNA form, the CDR3 reads TGTGCCAGCTCACCCGCTGCGCCCTACGAGCAGTACTTC.

This clone has just a few counts. This chain links TRBV18 with TRBJ1-2, with 8 bases aligning to TRBD1. The CDR3 runs to 14 residues. V lost 8 bases to trimming and J lost 7 bases; unmatched junction nucleotides: 12. Per the germline V gene, CDR1 is KGHSH and CDR2 is LQKENI. The CDR3 nucleotides read TGTGCCAGCGTTGGACAGGGACGGGGGAGTGGCTACACCTTC. Protein sequence: CASVGQGRGSGYTF.

This clone was seen a few times. The rearrangement links TRBV6-5 to TRBJ2-7, with 7 bases fitting TRBD2. CDR1 is MNHEY and CDR2 is SVGAGI in the germline V gene. The CDR3 has 14 amino acids. The trim removed 2 bases at V and 5 bases at J, leaving 6 bases unmatched. CDR3 loop: CASSYRMGGDEQYF. Here the CDR3 DNA reads TGTGCCAGCAGTTACAGGATGGGAGGGGACGAGCAGTACTTC.